Sequencing of this T cell receptor beta chain was carried out in a study of OX40 agonist ivuxolimab in advanced cancers. On the study more broadly: The dose-escalation cohort was about 80% male, with a mean age of about 60 years, ranging roughly 23 to 85. A partial response was reached by three patients: one with hepatocellular carcinoma and two with cutaneous melanoma.

Assay: immunoSEQ multiplex PCR; the TCRdb copy retains only in-frame clones and omits some. The data hold roughly 80,000 clones, with 83% observed a single time. For this clone: Its antigen is as yet unknown.

Study findings and constraints: Normalized T-cell clonal expansion was also low in a subset of nonresponders.

The CDR3 is 15 amino acids. Germline loops: CDR1 MDHEN, CDR2 SYDVKM. The V and J ends lost 5 bases and 2 bases, in that order; junction bases with no gene match: 6. Patients with autoimmune history or systemic immunosuppression were excluded. The chain joins TRBV28 to TRBJ2-5, with 9 positions matching TRBD1. The sequence was collected from an adult with an advanced solid tumor such as melanoma, head and neck, liver or kidney cancer. The material was CD4+ or CD8+ T cells sorted from blood, obtained in a trial of the OX40 agonist ivuxolimab. CDR3 region: CASSRGTGWQETQYF. The CDR3 DNA follows: TGTGCCAGCAGTCGGGGGACAGGGTGGCAAGAGACCCAGTACTTC.